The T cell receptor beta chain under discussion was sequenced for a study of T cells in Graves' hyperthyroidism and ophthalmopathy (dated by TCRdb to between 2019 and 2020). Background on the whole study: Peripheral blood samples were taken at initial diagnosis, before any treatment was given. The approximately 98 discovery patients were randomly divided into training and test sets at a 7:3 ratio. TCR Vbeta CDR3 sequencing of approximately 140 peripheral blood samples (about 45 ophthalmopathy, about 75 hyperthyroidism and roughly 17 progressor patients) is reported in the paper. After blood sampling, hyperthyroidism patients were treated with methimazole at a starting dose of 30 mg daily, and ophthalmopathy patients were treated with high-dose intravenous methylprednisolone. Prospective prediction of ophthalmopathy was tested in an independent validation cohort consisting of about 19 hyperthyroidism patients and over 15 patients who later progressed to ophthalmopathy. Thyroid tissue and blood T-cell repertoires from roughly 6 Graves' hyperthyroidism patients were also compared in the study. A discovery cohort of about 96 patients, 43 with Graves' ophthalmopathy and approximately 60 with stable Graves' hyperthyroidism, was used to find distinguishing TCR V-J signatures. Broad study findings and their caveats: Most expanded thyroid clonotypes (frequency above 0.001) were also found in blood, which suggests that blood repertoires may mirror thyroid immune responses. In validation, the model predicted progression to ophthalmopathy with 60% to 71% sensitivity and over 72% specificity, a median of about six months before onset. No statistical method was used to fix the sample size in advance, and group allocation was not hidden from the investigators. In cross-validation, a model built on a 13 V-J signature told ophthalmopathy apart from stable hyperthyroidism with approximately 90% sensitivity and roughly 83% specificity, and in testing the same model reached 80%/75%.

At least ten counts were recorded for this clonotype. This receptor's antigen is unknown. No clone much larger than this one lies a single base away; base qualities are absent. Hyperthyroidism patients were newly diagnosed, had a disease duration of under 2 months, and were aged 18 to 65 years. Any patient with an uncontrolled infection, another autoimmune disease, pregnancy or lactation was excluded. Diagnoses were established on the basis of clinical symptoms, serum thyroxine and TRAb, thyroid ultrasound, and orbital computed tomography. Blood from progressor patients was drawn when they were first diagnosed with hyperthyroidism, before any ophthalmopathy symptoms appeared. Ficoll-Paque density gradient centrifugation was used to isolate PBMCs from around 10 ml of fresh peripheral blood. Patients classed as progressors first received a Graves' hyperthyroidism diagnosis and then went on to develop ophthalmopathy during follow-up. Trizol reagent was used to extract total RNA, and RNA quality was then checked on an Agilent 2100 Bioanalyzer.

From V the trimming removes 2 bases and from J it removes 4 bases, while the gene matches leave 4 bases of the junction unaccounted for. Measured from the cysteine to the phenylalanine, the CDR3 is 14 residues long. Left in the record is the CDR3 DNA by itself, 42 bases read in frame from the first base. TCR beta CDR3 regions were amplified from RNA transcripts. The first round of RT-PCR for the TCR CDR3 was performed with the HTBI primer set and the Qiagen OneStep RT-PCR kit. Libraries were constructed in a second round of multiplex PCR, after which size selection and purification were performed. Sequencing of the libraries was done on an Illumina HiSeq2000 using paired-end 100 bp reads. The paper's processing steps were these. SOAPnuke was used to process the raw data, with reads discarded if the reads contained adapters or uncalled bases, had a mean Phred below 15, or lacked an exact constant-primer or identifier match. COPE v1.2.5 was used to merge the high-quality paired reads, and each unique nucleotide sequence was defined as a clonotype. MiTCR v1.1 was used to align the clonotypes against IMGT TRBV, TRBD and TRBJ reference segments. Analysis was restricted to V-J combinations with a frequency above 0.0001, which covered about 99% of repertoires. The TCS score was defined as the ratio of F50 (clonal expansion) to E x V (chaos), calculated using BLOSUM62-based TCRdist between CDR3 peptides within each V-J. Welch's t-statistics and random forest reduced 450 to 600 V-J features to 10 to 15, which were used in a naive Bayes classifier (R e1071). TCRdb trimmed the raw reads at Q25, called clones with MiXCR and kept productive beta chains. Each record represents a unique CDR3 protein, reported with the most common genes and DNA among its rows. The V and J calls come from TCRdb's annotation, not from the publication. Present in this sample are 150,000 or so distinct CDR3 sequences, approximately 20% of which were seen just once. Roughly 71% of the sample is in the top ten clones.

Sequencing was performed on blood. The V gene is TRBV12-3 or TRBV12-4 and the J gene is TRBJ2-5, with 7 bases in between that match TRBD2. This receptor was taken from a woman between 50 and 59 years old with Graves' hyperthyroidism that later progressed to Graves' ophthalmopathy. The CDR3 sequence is CASSLREAGETQYF. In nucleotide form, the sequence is TGTGCCAGCAGTTTACGGGAGGCGGGAGAGACCCAGTACTTC.